The 23 T cell receptor beta chains in this list originate from one sample, sequenced in a study of blood T cell repertoires in COVID-19. TCRdb keeps only in-frame clones here, not all; method: immunoSEQ multiplex PCR. Of about 100,000 clones in the sample, 65% to 90% are singletons; the top ten hold around 4.1%. Sequencing was performed on peripheral blood. The receptors stem from a man between 60 and 75 years old with acute or convalescent COVID-19.

This chain's CDR3 is CASSYLADTQYF. In nucleotides, the CDR3 is TGTGCCAGCAGTTATCTAGCAGATACGCAGTATTTT. V is TRBV6-6 and J is TRBJ2-3; D not certain. Deletions cut 3 bases from V and 4 bases from J, with 5 bases between. From germline, CDR1 is MNHNY and CDR2 SVGAGI (reference sequence). The CDR3 contains 12 residues.

The chain combines TRBV10-1 with TRBJ1-1; D call uncertain. This CDR3 is 13 amino acids long. Germline V gene data show CDR1 as WNHNN and CDR2 as SYGVQD (reference sequence). Trimming pared 6 bases from V and 1 base from J, leaving 9 bases between. The CDR3 bases are TGCGCCAGCAGGAGGGCGGCGAACACTGAAGCTTTCTTT. It is translated as CASRRAANTEAFF.

This chain joins TRBV5-6 and TRBJ2-7; D is possibly TRBD2 (6 bases). Germline CDR1 SGHDT, CDR2 YYEEEE. V lost 5 bases and J 0 bases, leaving 18 bases between the germline ends. The CDR3 is made up of 16 amino acids. CDR3 protein: CASRKWRVLSSYEQYF. As DNA, the CDR3 is TGTGCCAGCAGAAAATGGAGGGTTTTAAGCTCCTACGAGCAGTACTTC. Drawing the rest from reference TRBV5-6 and TRBJ2-7, the complete variable domain is DAGVTQSPTHLIKTRGQQVTLRCSPKSGHDTVSWYQQALGQGPQFIFQYYEEEERQRGNFPDRFSGHQFPNYSSELNVNALLLGDSALYLCASRKWRVLSSYEQYFGPGTRLTVT.

CDR3 nucleotides: TGTGCCAGCAGCGTATCCCCAGACACTGAAGCTTTCTTT. It yields the protein CASSVSPDTEAFF. This chain connects TRBV9 to TRBJ1-1; D uncertain. V lost 1 base and J 3 bases, leaving 7 bases between the germline ends. From germline, CDR1 is SGDLS and CDR2 YYNGEE. The CDR3 is 13 amino acids.

The V gene is TRBV19, the J gene TRBJ1-1, with D possibly matching TRBD1 (5 bases). CDR1 is LNHDA and CDR2 is SQIVND in the germline V gene (reference sequence). CDR3 length equals 16 residues. V was trimmed by 3 bases and J by 4 bases, leaving 18 bases between them. The CDR3 coding sequence is TGTGCCAGTAGTATCAGGCAGGGAGGAGGAGGCACTGAAGCTTTCTTT. This gives the protein CASSIRQGGGGTEAFF.

The chain is built from TRBV2 and TRBJ1-2, with 10 bases aligning to TRBD1. This CDR3 spans 16 amino acids. Germline values: CDR1 SNHLY, CDR2 FYNNEI. V gave up 5 bases and J gave up 0 bases; unmatched junction bases: 6. CDR3 nucleotides: TGTGCCAGCAGTCAGACAGGGGGCGAATCTAACTATGGCTACACCTTC. It codes for CASSQTGGESNYGYTF.

The V call is TRBV6-1, the J call TRBJ1-1; D possibly corresponds to TRBD1 (6 bases). CDR1 is MNHNS, CDR2 SASEGT, per germline. Trimming removed 3 bases from V and 5 bases from J, with 13 bases in between. The CDR3 is 14 residues long. DNA for the CDR3: TGTGCCAGCAGTGAGAACAGGGTGGGAACTGAAGCTTTCTTT. Translating gives CASSENRVGTEAFF.

This clone has only a few counts. The gene calls are TRBV6-5 and TRBJ2-1; 8 bases are a match to TRBD2. Germline lookup yields CDR1 MNHEY and CDR2 SVGAGI. V lost 7 bases and J lost 0; bases outside the gene matches: 5. This CDR3 has 15 amino acids. CDR3 amino acids: CASMVLAGSYNEQFF. Written as DNA, the CDR3 is TGTGCCAGCATGGTGCTAGCGGGCTCCTACAATGAGCAGTTCTTC.

This chain links TRBV7-2 with TRBJ2-3; 7 nucleotides match TRBD2. J was trimmed by 5 bases and V by 1 base; bases with no gene match: 6. The CDR3 extends over 15 amino acids. CDR1 and CDR2 from the germline V gene are SGHTA and FQGNSA. CDR3 coding DNA: TGTGCCAGCAGCTTAGTTGCGGGAGCCGTAGATACGCAGTATTTT. It codes for CASSLVAGAVDTQYF.

CDR3 amino acids: CASSLAGGTGGSPEQFF. The CDR3 DNA is TGTGCCAGCAGCTTAGCTGGAGGGACAGGGGGCTCCCCTGAGCAGTTCTTC. The J gene is TRBJ2-1, the V gene TRBV7-6; 12 positions match TRBD1. Germline assignment: CDR1 SGHVS and CDR2 FNYEAQ. V was pared by 0 bases and J by 9 bases, with 9 bases of the junction left unmatched. The CDR3 is 17 amino acids. The full variable domain, completed using reference TRBV7-6 and TRBJ2-1, is GAGVSQSPRYKVTKRGQDVALRCDPISGHVSLYWYRQALGQGPEFLTYFNYEAQQDKSGLPNDRFSAERPEGSISTLTIQRTEQRDSAMYRCASSLAGGTGGSPEQFFGPGTRLTVL.

The chain carries TRBV4-2 and TRBJ1-1; TRBD1 is a possible D gene (6 bases). CDR1 LGHNA and CDR2 YNFKEQ come from the germline V gene. Trimming took off 1 base at V and 2 bases at J, with 8 bases between the two ends. The CDR3 spans 14 residues. This CDR3 is CASSQARGNTEAFF. The CDR3 DNA is TGTGCCAGCAGCCAAGCCAGGGGAAACACTGAAGCTTTCTTT.

The V gene is TRBV18, the J gene TRBJ2-5; no definite D call. V shed 0 bases and J shed 2 bases, with 7 bases lying between them. Germline V gene sequence: CDR1 KGHSH, CDR2 LQKENI. The CDR3 runs 14 residues. CDR3 bases: TGTGCCAGCTCACCACCGGCTCCACAAGAGACCCAGTACTTC. Encoded protein: CASSPPAPQETQYF.

V and J are TRBV10-2 and TRBJ1-1, with D unresolved. CDR3 length: 14 amino acids. With 2 bases removed from V and 0 bases from J, the gap between germline ends came to 7 bases. Germline loops: CDR1 WSHSY, CDR2 SAAADI. Written as DNA, the CDR3 is TGCGCCAGCAGTGAGAAAAGCATGAACACTGAAGCTTTCTTT. Its translation is CASSEKSMNTEAFF.

The chain recombines TRBV2 with TRBJ2-1; the D gene is possibly TRBD2 (6 bases). CDR3 length: 15 amino acids. Trimming pared 3 bases from V and 5 bases from J, leaving 14 bases between. CDR1 is SNHLY, CDR2 FYNNEI, per germline. The CDR3 protein is CASSDLGAGNNEQFF. DNA for the CDR3: TGTGCCAGCAGTGATCTAGGGGCGGGGAACAATGAGCAGTTCTTC. The full variable domain, rest sourced from reference TRBV2 and TRBJ2-1, is EPEVTQTPSHQVTQMGQEVILRCVPISNHLYFYWYRQILGQKVEFLVSFYNNEISEKSEIFDDQFSVERPDGSNFTLKIRSTKLEDSAMYFCASSDLGAGNNEQFFGPGTRLTVL.

This chain joins TRBV18 and TRBJ2-1; 15 bases are a match to TRBD2. Germline CDR1 and CDR2: KGHSH and LQKENI. V shed 2 bases, J shed 7 bases, and the junction held 0 bases outside the gene matches. The CDR3 totals 15 residues. CDR3 sequence reads: CASSPGTSGRNEQFF. In DNA, the CDR3 is TGTGCCAGCTCACCAGGGACTAGCGGGAGGAATGAGCAGTTCTTC.

This clone was counted a few times. The chain is built from TRBV6-2 or TRBV6-3 and TRBJ2-5, with a weak D call TRBD1 (5 bases). V lost 3 bases and J lost 5, with 19 bases in between. The CDR3 length is 16 residues. The germline V gene has CDR1 MNHEY and CDR2 SVGEGT. The CDR3 region is CASSYGENRPPETQYF. CDR3 nucleotides: TGTGCCAGCAGTTATGGGGAAAACAGGCCCCCTGAGACCCAGTACTTC.

This rearrangement joins TRBV12-3 or TRBV12-4 to TRBJ2-1, with a possible D match to TRBD1 (5 bases). The CDR3 runs 12 residues. V was pared by 6 bases and J by 5 bases, with 8 bases between. The CDR3 DNA follows: TGTGCCAGCAGAACGACAGACAATGAGCAGTTCTTC. This sequence encodes CASRTTDNEQFF.

This chain connects TRBV4-1 to TRBJ1-2; 9 bases are a match to TRBD1. Germline V gene sequence: CDR1 MGHRA, CDR2 YSYEKL. Trimming at V came to 1 base and at J to 8 bases, leaving 8 bases not matched to a gene. CDR3 length: 15 amino acids. This CDR3 is CASSQGQGGQRGYTF. The CDR3 DNA reads as TGCGCCAGCAGCCAAGGACAGGGGGGTCAGAGGGGCTACACCTTC.

The rearrangement uses TRBV30 and TRBJ2-1; 14 bases align to TRBD2. CDR1 and CDR2 from the germline V gene are GTSNPN and SVGIG (reference sequence). The junction had 4 bases not matched to a gene; V was cut back by 0 bases and J by 9 bases. The CDR3 consists of 15 residues. CDR3 amino acids: CAWSVRLAGGSEQFF. The DNA of the CDR3 is TGTGCCTGGAGTGTACGACTAGCGGGAGGGAGTGAGCAGTTCTTC.

The chain links TRBV19 to TRBJ1-4; no definite D call. Germline assignment: CDR1 LNHDA and CDR2 SQIVND (reference sequence). The CDR3 loop spans 14 amino acids. With 3 bases removed from V and 5 bases from J, the gap between germline ends came to 10 bases. The CDR3 is CASSIFGLNEKLFF. The DNA of the CDR3 is TGTGCCAGTAGTATCTTCGGTTTAAATGAAAAACTGTTTTTT.

The chain uses TRBV6-5 and TRBJ2-7, with 10 bases matching TRBD1. Germline CDR1 MNHEY, CDR2 SVGAGI. The CDR3 is 15 amino acids. The junction had 3 bases not matched to a gene; V was cut back by 0 bases and J by 4 bases. CDR3 bases: TGTGCCAGCAGTTACTCCCGGGACAGGGGTTACGAGCAGTACTTC. This encodes CASSYSRDRGYEQYF.

This clone was seen just once. The V call is TRBV29-1, the J call TRBJ2-7, with TRBD1 identical over 7 bases. CDR1 and CDR2 from the germline V gene are SQVTM and ANQGSEA. This CDR3 region has 14 residues. V shed 5 bases and J 3 bases; nucleotides not matched to a gene: 10. CDR3 loop: CSVSGGRRIYEQYF. The CDR3 DNA reads as TGCAGCGTTTCAGGGGGTAGGAGAATCTACGAGCAGTACTTC.

This clone was observed once. The V call is TRBV6-5, the J call TRBJ2-7; no firm D call. Per germline, CDR1 MNHEY and CDR2 SVGAGI. The CDR3 length is 15 residues. The V end lost 4 bases, the J end lost 1 base, and 14 bases lay between the germline ends. CDR3 nucleotides: TGTGCCAGCAGTTCGTATCCGGGTCAATCCTACGAGCAGTACTTC. As protein: CASSSYPGQSYEQYF.